This T cell receptor beta chain was sequenced during a study of blood T cell repertoires in COVID-19. In the study overall: The United States, Italy and Spain provided the acute and convalescent COVID-19 samples. PBMCs, B-cell-depleted T cells, or T cells were the source of the cDNA or gDNA that made up the material.

Germline V gives CDR1 SGHDN, CDR2 FVKESK. The CDR3 has 15 residues. Trimming took off 4 bases at V and 4 bases at J, with 15 bases between the two ends. This clone appeared a single time. Seattle cases were enrolled at active infection and followed longitudinally. Methods used by the authors: Amplification from reference gene primers served as the basis for estimated nucleated cell counts. Libraries were prepared by immunoSEQ multiplex PCR; TCRdb keeps only in-frame clonotypes and omits some of them. The DNA gave D and trimming, while V, J and clone size come from that table. The table has roughly 290,000 clones, approximately 86% seen once.

V usage is TRBV14 and J usage is TRBJ2-3; D perhaps matches TRBD1 (6 bases). Sequencing used peripheral blood. This clonotype was obtained from a human donor with COVID-19, enrolled during active disease. The donor label of this sample is uncertain. CDR3 residues: CASSRTGRGADTQYF. The CDR3 DNA reads TGTGCCAGCAGCCGAACAGGGAGAGGGGCAGATACGCAGTATTTT.